The 18 T cell receptor beta chains presented below share a single source sample, sequenced in a study of tissue T cells after allogeneic stem cell transplantation. Noted time point: mouse harvest day 7 after allogeneic transplant. Tail vein injection delivered 10^7 T-cell-depleted bone marrow cells and 10^6 splenic CD5+ T cells. The method was immunoSEQ multiplex PCR; TCRdb's version includes in-frame clones alone and lacks a portion of them. The sample comprises about 6,900 clones, about 50% of which are singletons, and 3.5% to 4.5% rests with the top ten. Sequencing was done on a sample of gut tissue. All receptors come from a female BALB/c mouse given C57BL/6 T cells with graft-versus-host disease after an allogeneic hematopoietic cell transplant.

On this clone: The gene names given are mouse names. Read sequence stops 1 residue before the CDR3 end, and the germline J gene provides the missing end. V and J are TRBV14 and TRBJ2-1; D gene ambiguous. This CDR3 comprises 11 residues. Deletions cut 5 bases from V and 4 bases from J, with 4 bases between. CDR1 is SGHDT and CDR2 is FRDEAV in the germline V gene. CDR3 sequence: CASRRYAEQFF. CDR3 bases read: TGTGCCAGCAGACGTTATGCTGAGCAGTTC.

This clone was picked up a small number of times. Germline and genes: mouse. Read data end 1 residue before the CDR3 end; the end is taken from the germline J gene. This chain uses TRBV26 with TRBJ2-7, with D uncertain. The CDR3 is made up of 12 amino acids. V was cut by 3 bases and J by 3 bases, with 6 bases left in between. Germline CDR1 KGHPV, CDR2 FQNQEV (reference sequence). The DNA read from the CDR3 is TGTGCCAGCAGTCTCGACAACTATGAACAGTAC. Protein: CASSLDNYEQY. The complete CDR3 sequence is CASSLDNYEQYF.

This clone was found a few times. Gene names and germline refer to mouse. Read sequence stops 1 residue before the CDR3 end, and the germline J gene provides the missing end. The chain uses TRBV23 and TRBJ2-7; the D segment call TRBD2 is taken from the table without a DNA check. CDR1 and CDR2 (germline): KGHTA, FQNQQP. There are 13 residues in the CDR3. The CDR3 loop is CSSSRLGGREQYF. The CDR3 bases that were read are TGCTCCAGCAGTCGGCTGGGGGGAAGGGAACAGTAC.

Turning to this clone: The germline and genes are mouse ones. The CDR3 is cut off 1 residue early in the read; its end comes from the germline J gene. This chain links TRBV5 with TRBJ1-1; D not certain. The CDR3 runs 12 residues. V was trimmed by 2 bases and J by 1 base, leaving 2 bases between them. The V gene's germline CDR1 is LGHNA and CDR2 YNLKQL (reference sequence). CDR3 DNA, as far as it was read: TGTGCCAGCAGCCAAAGGAACACAGAAGTCTTC. Translation gives CASSQRNTEVF. The entire CDR3 reads CASSQRNTEVFF.

Comments on this clone: The genes are named according to mouse. The CDR3 is cut off 1 residue early in the read; its end comes from the germline J gene. The V call is TRBV1, the J call TRBJ2-2; 7 bases map to TRBD1. Germline-derived CDR1 and CDR2 are NSQYPW and LRSPGD (reference sequence). Trimming cost V 4 bases and J 0 bases; bases outside gene matches: 2. There are 15 residues in the CDR3. The CDR3 here is CTCSVGQANTGQLYF. Incomplete CDR3 DNA: TGCACCTGCAGTGTAGGACAGGCAAACACCGGGCAGCTCTAC.

This clone was seen more than once but under ten times. These gene names are mouse names. The sequenced fragment ends 1 residue before the CDR3 boundary, so the rest is inferred from the germline J gene. The V and J genes are TRBV13-3 and TRBJ1-5, with D perhaps TRBD1 (6 bases). Germline V gene sequence: CDR1 NNHDY, CDR2 SYVADS. V lost 9 bases, J lost 0 bases, and 10 bases lay in between. CDR3 length: 13 amino acids. The CDR3 sequence: CAIRDNNNQAPLF. The DNA read from the CDR3 is TGTGCCATCCGGGACAATAACAACCAGGCTCCGCTT. The variable domain in full, completed from reference TRBV13-3 and TRBJ1-5, reads EAAVTQSPRSKVAVTGGKVTLSCHQTNNHDYMYWYRQDTGHGLRLIHYSYVADSTEKGDIPDGYKASRPSQENFSLILELASLSQTAVYFCAIRDNNNQAPLFGEGTRLSVL.

Concerning this clone: Gene names refer to mouse genes. The read ends 1 residue early relative to the CDR3; the germline J gene fills the gap. The V and J genes are TRBV12-2 and TRBJ2-5; TRBD2 matches 14 bases. The germline V gene encodes CDR1 SGHLS and CDR2 HYDKME. V gave up 4 bases and J gave up 6 bases; unmatched junction bases: 5. The CDR3 extends over 15 amino acids. Incomplete CDR3 DNA: TGTGCCAGCTCCCACGGGACTGGGGGGGCTGACACCCAGTAC. It codes for CASSHGTGGADTQY. The CDR3 in its entirety is CASSHGTGGADTQYF.

Remarks on this clone: The listed genes are named as in mouse. The read finishes 1 residue shy of the CDR3 end, and the germline J gene is used to complete it. This chain links TRBV26 with TRBJ2-1; the D is unclear. This CDR3 is 13 amino acids long. V dropped 2 bases and J dropped 3 bases, with 5 bases sitting between them. From germline, CDR1 is KGHPV and CDR2 FQNQEV (reference sequence). CDR3 sequence: CASSLNTYAEQFF. CDR3 DNA (partial): TGTGCCAGCAGTCTGAACACCTATGCTGAGCAGTTC.

A note on this clone: Gene names and germline match the mouse. The read gets to within 1 residue of the CDR3 end, and the germline J gene fills in the rest. This chain links TRBV19 with TRBJ1-2; TRBD1 aligns across 8 bases. Germline CDR1 is FNHDT and CDR2 is SITEND (reference sequence). J lost 0 bases, V lost 1 base, and 2 bases had no gene match. The CDR3 is 15 residues long. This chain's CDR3 is CASSIMGQANSDYTF. The CDR3 DNA, read in part, is TGTGCCAGCAGTATAATGGGACAGGCAAACTCCGACTACACC.

For this clone: All gene names here are mouse names. The CDR3 end lies 1 residue beyond the end of the read and is filled in from the germline J gene. The rearrangement links TRBV3 to TRBJ2-5, with TRBD2 matching over 7 bases. The ends lost 0 bases at V and 5 bases at J; junction bases unmatched: 2. Germline CDR1 and CDR2: SNHLY and FYNGKV (reference sequence). The CDR3 is made up of 14 amino acids. The sequenced CDR3 bases are TGTGCCAGCAGCTTAGCTGGGGGGAGAGACACCCAGTAC. This encodes CASSLAGGRDTQY. The full CDR3 is CASSLAGGRDTQYF.

A word on this clone: Gene names are mouse gene names. The read terminates 1 residue before the CDR3 end, so the remaining end is supplied by the germline J gene. The V and J genes are TRBV15 and TRBJ2-2, with no clear D. Germline V gene data show CDR1 as SGHND and CDR2 as FRSKSL. Trimming took off 3 bases at V and 4 bases at J, with 6 bases between the two ends. CDR3 size: 13 residues. CDR3 sequence reads: CASSFGSTGQLYF. Incomplete CDR3 DNA: TGTGCCAGCAGTTTCGGGTCCACCGGGCAGCTCTAC.

This clone turned up a few times. Genes and germline are mouse. The CDR3 end falls 1 residue outside the read, so it is completed with the germline J gene. The chain uses TRBV26 and TRBJ1-1, with D possibly matching TRBD1 (6 bases). Germline CDR1 and CDR2: KGHPV and FQNQEV (reference sequence). The CDR3 is made up of 12 amino acids. Deletions cut 3 bases from V and 10 bases from J, with 12 bases between. The sequenced CDR3 bases are TGTGCCAGCAGTCTCGGGGGGCGCGGAGTCTTC. This codes for CASSLGGRGVF. The CDR3 in full is CASSLGGRGVFF.

This clone was seen a handful of times. Gene names follow the mouse nomenclature. The read halts 1 residue ahead of the CDR3 end, with the missing end drawn from the germline J gene. V gene TRBV19 combines with J gene TRBJ2-1; TRBD1 might be the D (7 bases). The CDR3 extends over 11 amino acids. Germline CDR1 reads FNHDT; CDR2 reads SITEND (reference sequence). V lost 7 bases, J lost 6 bases, and 8 bases lay in between. The CDR3 bases that were read are TGTGCCAGCGAGGGGGCTGCTGAGCAGTTC. Translation: CASEGAAEQF. The CDR3 reads in full as CASEGAAEQFF.

This clone has a handful of counts. The listed genes are named as in mouse. Sequencing ends 1 residue short of the CDR3 end; the germline J gene provides the rest. The chain couples TRBV12-2 to TRBJ1-3; D is uncertain. V lost 4 bases to trimming and J lost 0 bases, with 9 bases between them. This CDR3 is built from 14 residues. Germline-derived CDR1 and CDR2 are SGHLS and HYDKME. CDR3 protein: CASSRENSGNTLYF. The covered CDR3 bases are TGTGCCAGCTCCAGAGAAAATTCTGGAAATACGCTCTAT.

The sample holds a few counts of this clone. The gene names given are mouse names. The read halts 1 residue ahead of the CDR3 end, with the missing end drawn from the germline J gene. V usage is TRBV12-1 and J usage is TRBJ2-7, with 9 bases lining up with TRBD2. Germline V lookup: CDR1 SGHSN, CDR2 HYEKVE. Trimming took 0 bases from V and 4 from J; bases not matched to a gene: 0. The CDR3 covers 13 residues. Partial CDR3 DNA: TGTGCCAGCTCTCTCGGACTGGGGTATGAACAGTAC. Protein product: CASSLGLGYEQY. The entire CDR3 reads CASSLGLGYEQYF.

Comments on this clone: Genes here carry mouse names. The read comes to an end 1 residue before the CDR3 does, leaving the germline J gene to fill in the end. The rearrangement uses TRBV12-2 and TRBJ2-5; TRBD1 aligns across 10 bases. Germline CDR1 reads SGHLS; CDR2 reads HYDKME. Trimming at V came to 4 bases and at J to 4 bases, leaving 4 bases not matched to a gene. CDR3 length: 14 amino acids. CDR3 in amino acids: CASSRQGAEDTQYF. Incomplete CDR3 DNA: TGTGCCAGCTCCCGACAGGGGGCAGAAGACACCCAGTAC.

With respect to this clone: The gene names here belong to mouse. The sequenced CDR3 bases are TGTGCCAGCAACTATGAACAGTAC. Translating it yields CASNYEQY. The full CDR3 sequence reads CASNYEQYF. The chain carries TRBV4 and TRBJ2-7, with D hard to call. The CDR3 end lies 1 residue beyond the end of the read and is filled in from the germline J gene. The CDR3 extends over 9 amino acids. V gave up 7 bases and J gave up 3 bases, with 1 base separating them. Germline lookup yields CDR1 LGHDT and CDR2 YNNKQL (reference sequence).

This clone was detected a few times. The gene symbols are mouse symbols. The observed sequence ends 1 residue before the CDR3 terminus, with the missing tail filled in from the germline J gene. The genes are TRBV23 and TRBJ2-7; the table's D call TRBD2 went unverified against the DNA. This CDR3 is 14 amino acids long. CDR1 and CDR2 (germline): KGHTA, FQNQQP. The CDR3 protein is CSSSQDWGGGEQYF. The sequenced part of the CDR3 DNA is TGCTCCAGCAGTCAAGACTGGGGGGGCGGTGAACAGTAC.